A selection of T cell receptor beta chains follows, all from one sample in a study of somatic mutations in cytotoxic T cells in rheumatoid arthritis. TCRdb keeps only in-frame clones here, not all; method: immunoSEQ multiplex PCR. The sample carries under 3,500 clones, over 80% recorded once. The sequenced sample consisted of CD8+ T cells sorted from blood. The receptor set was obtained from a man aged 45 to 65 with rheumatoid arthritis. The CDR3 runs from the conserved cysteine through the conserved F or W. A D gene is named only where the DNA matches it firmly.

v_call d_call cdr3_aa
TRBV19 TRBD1 CASSIGDSRYSNQPQHF
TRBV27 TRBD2 CASSLQGLAGVVEQYF
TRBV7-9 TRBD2 CASSSPAREGSAYEQYF
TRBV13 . CASSHYPGEGNYYEQYF
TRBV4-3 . CASSLGGSNNEKLFF
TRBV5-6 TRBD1 CASSLGQGAREQYF
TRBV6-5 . CASSPRGSGELFF
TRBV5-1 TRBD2 CASSVWGGLAGAGELFF
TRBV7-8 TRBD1 CASAIDRGDYEQYF
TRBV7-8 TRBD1 CAVGTGKLSTEAFF
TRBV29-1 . CSVETGEANYGYTF
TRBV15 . CATSWEVGGEKLFF
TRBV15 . CATSRDRLGGRKTNTGELFF
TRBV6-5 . CASSYLGRGFGEQYF